The present entry profiles one T cell receptor (beta chain) with its context. Its binding antigen is unknown. No base qualities exist here, and no much larger clone lies one base off it. The data stem from a study of metastatic and nonmetastatic thyroid tumors (dated by TCRdb to 2019 to 2021). Regarding the study in general: Repertoires from peripheral blood and from tumor or nodule tissue samples of malignant and benign thyroid patients were compared. General conclusions and limits of the study: TCR beta diversity was reported as significantly higher in malignant tumors than in benign nodules, in both blood and tumor samples.

The CDR1 and CDR2 encoded by the germline V gene are SQVTM and ANQGSEA. Its CDR3 holds 16 amino acids, cysteine through phenylalanine. The CDR3 DNA has 48 bases and is translated from base 1. The trim is 0 bases for V and 5 bases for J, with a gap of 16 bases between the germline ends. No patient had received any treatment before thyroid surgery. The study retrospectively analysed patient clinical samples collected from the early 2010s to the late 2010s using T-cell receptor beta sequencing. Receptors were amplified or captured by PCR. Sequenced using an Illumina HiSeq 4000. The TCR beta-chain CDR3 region of each patient was profiled by high-throughput sequencing. In the authors' own workflow: A classifier to discriminate distant-metastatic papillary thyroid cancer patients was built from CDR3 differences across clinicopathological groups. Repertoire diversity was assessed with the Shannon index, and tumor-blood repertoire similarity with the Morisita-Horn index. TCRdb passed the public sequencing reads through fastp at Q25 and MiXCR, retaining productive beta sequences. None of the V and J calls come from the authors' own analysis; TCRdb made them. The sample table holds around 22,000 clones, of which roughly 23% were seen once. About 12% of the sample belongs to the ten largest clones.

Recombination connected TRBV29-1 to TRBJ2-2; a tentative D match to TRBD2 spans 6 bases. The sequenced sample was tumor tissue. The sequence came from a female donor with papillary thyroid cancer or a benign thyroid nodule (not recorded which). Some clones in this sample may be carry-over from other donors' samples. The CDR3 protein sequence reads: CSVEDLRGFGTGELFF. The base sequence is TGCAGCGTTGAAGATCTCCGGGGGTTTGGGACCGGGGAGCTGTTTTTT.